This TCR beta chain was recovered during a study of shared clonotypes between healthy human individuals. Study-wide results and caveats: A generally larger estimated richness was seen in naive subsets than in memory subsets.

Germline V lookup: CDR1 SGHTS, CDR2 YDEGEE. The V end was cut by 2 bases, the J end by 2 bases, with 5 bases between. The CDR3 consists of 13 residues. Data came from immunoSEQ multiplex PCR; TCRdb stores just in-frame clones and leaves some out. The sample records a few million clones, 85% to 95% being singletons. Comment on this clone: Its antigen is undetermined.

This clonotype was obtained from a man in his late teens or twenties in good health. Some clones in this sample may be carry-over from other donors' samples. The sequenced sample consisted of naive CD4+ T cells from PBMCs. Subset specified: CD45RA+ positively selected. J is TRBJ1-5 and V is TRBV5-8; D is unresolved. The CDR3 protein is CASSFGGNQPQHF. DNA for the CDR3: TGTGCCAGCAGCTTTGGAGGCAATCAGCCCCAGCATTTT.